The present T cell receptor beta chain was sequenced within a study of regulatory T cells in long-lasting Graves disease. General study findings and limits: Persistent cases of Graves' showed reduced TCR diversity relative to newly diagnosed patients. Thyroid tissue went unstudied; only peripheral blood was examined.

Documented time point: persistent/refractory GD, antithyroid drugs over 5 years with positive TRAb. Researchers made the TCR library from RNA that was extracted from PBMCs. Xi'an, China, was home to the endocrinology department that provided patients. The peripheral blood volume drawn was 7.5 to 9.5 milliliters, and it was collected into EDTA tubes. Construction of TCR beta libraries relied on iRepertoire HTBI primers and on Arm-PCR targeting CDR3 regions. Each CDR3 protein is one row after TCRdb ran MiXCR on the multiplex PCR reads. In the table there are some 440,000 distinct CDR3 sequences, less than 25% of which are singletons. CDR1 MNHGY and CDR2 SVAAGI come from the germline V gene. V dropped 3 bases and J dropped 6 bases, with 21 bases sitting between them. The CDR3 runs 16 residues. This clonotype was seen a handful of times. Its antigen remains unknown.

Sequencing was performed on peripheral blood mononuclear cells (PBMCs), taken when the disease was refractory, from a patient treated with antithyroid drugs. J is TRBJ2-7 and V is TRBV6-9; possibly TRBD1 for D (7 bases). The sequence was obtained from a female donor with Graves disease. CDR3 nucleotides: TGTGCCAGCAGTTACCACATCAGGGGGGCGCGGGGCGAGCAGTACTTC. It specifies CASSYHIRGARGEQYF.